The entry below gives a single TCR beta chain sequence along with its context. Its antigen is unknown. No per-base quality is available; no much larger clone lies one base away. The sample belongs to a study of T-cell reconstitution after alpha-beta-depleted transplantation in children (TCRdb year 2016). Regarding the research as a whole: The study quantitatively tracked T-cell immune reconstitution after TCRalphabeta/CD19-depleted allogeneic hematopoietic cell transplantation in children using TCR repertoire profiling. Study-wide findings and limitations: The frequencies of hyperexpanded clones fell over the following months, and after one year, T-cell counts and TCRbeta diversity were mostly attributed to newly produced T cells. In some patients, high TCRbeta diversity at day 60 was attributed to recipient T cells and intrathymic progenitors that had survived conditioning. The apparently early recovery of alphabetaT-cell counts about two months after transplant reportedly depended on only several hundred rapidly expanded clones that came from non-depleted graft cells.

Library preparation used PCR. The sequencer listed for this sample is Illumina HiSeq 2500. Molecular barcoding was employed in the preparation of TCR libraries, with unique molecular identifiers being used to normalize TCRbeta repertoire quantification. TCRdb reprocessed the public reads (quality trimming at Q25 with fastp, clone calling with MiXCR) and kept in-frame beta chains. Each CDR3 protein gets just one entry, which takes the most common genes and DNA from the rows behind it. The sample table contains 700,000 to 950,000 distinct CDR3 sequences; only one count was recorded for roughly 15% of them. Approximately 5% of the sample comes from the top ten. The meaning of the sample's treatment or condition label: allogeneic hematopoietic cell transplantation with graft depleted of TCRalphabeta T cells and CD19 B cells. TCRalphabeta/CD19-depleted allogeneic hematopoietic cell grafts were given to the transplant recipients, all of whom were children.

The sequencing used PBMCs, mostly from graft donor cells, collected 360 days after TCRalphabeta/CD19-depleted stem cell transplant. The clonotype comes from a male patient younger than 18 who had a stem cell transplant for acute lymphoblastic leukemia, so the T cells may come from the graft donor.

The DNA reads TGTGCCAGCGCCCCAACGGGTTTGAACACTGAAGCTTTCTTT. It translates as CASAPTGLNTEAFF. The rearrangement joined TRBV7-6 to TRBJ1-1; no D gene is confidently identified. Trimming costs V 8 bases and J 0 bases, and their ends lie 13 bases apart. The CDR3 holds 14 amino acids from the cysteine to the phenylalanine. The DNA shown is the 42-base CDR3, in frame from base 1. From the germline V gene, CDR1 is SGHVS and CDR2 is FNYEAQ.